Reported below is one TCR beta chain. What it binds is not known. CDR3 size: 15 residues. J was trimmed by 1 base and V by 6 bases; bases with no gene match: 7. Germline V gives CDR1 MGHRA, CDR2 YSYEKL. The data stem from a study of T cells in Graves' hyperthyroidism and ophthalmopathy. Overall study results and limits: A model of 13 V-J features distinguished ophthalmopathy from stable hyperthyroidism.

Template material for amplifying TCR beta CDR3 regions consisted of RNA transcripts. Using the HTBI primer set, a first-round RT-PCR was run on the TCR CDR3. TCRdb fed the multiplex PCR reads into MiXCR, producing one record per CDR3 protein. The table includes approximately 600,000 distinct CDR3 sequences, less than 25% detected once. Every diagnosis used clinical symptoms, serum thyroxine and TRAb, thyroid ultrasound and orbital computed tomography. The V gene is TRBV4-1, the J gene TRBJ2-3; 7 nucleotides match TRBD1. The receptor was isolated from a man aged 25-40 years with Graves' ophthalmopathy. The sequencing input was blood. The CDR3 DNA reads as TGCGCCAGCAGTAACCGGGACAGAGGCACAGATACGCAGTATTTT. This gives the protein CASSNRDRGTDTQYF.